This is a list of T cell receptor beta chains from one sample in a study of T cell changes during pregnancy in multiple sclerosis. This table comes from immunoSEQ multiplex PCR, and its TCRdb copy is limited to in-frame clones, with some not included. The sample consists of roughly 120,000 clones, about 94% of them appearing once. The sample consisted of peripheral blood, taken in the third trimester of pregnancy. The receptors were sampled from a female donor with multiple sclerosis, enrolled in a pregnancy study. Both conserved end residues are part of each CDR3. D genes are given only for firm matches. Size is omitted from some rows. Given values are once, few, many or a class for expanded clones.

TRBV21-1	TRBJ1-1	once	-	CASSSRVEAFF	TGTGCCAGCAGCAGCAGGGTTGAAGCTTTCTTT
TRBV10-3	TRBJ1-5	-	-	CATKGDSNQPQHF	TGTGCCACAAAGGGGGATAGCAATCAGCCCCAGCATTTT
TRBV18	TRBJ1-2	-	TRBD1	CASSPREGTGGSNYGYTF	TGTGCCAGCTCACCGCGCGAGGGGACAGGGGGCTCAAACTATGGCTACACCTTC
TRBV2	TRBJ1-1	-	-	CASIGRVATEAFF	TGTGCCAGCATTGGGAGGGTAGCCACTGAAGCTTTCTTT
TRBV28	TRBJ2-7	-	-	CASSLDPGFTYEQYF	TGTGCCAGCAGCTTAGACCCGGGATTCACCTACGAGCAGTACTTC
TRBV7-8	TRBJ2-7	-	TRBD2	CASSSKMAGTIIYEQYF	TGTGCCAGCAGCTCTAAGATGGCCGGGACTATTATCTACGAGCAGTACTTC
TRBV23-1	TRBJ1-4	-	-	CASDRPGSCNEKLFF	TGCGCCAGCGATCGTCCAGGGTCGTGTAATGAAAAACTGTTTTTT
TRBV5-5	TRBJ2-2	-	-	CASSLRAGAYTGELFF	TGTGCCAGCAGCTTGAGGGCAGGGGCTTACACCGGGGAGCTGTTTTTT
TRBV29-1	TRBJ2-2	-	TRBD2	CSVRLAGGPGELFF	TGCAGCGTTAGACTAGCGGGGGGGCCCGGGGAGCTGTTTTTT
TRBV13	TRBJ2-3	-	TRBD2	CASSPGAGGPIADTQYF	TGTGCCAGCAGCCCGGGCGCGGGAGGGCCTATTGCAGATACGCAGTATTTT
TRBV28	TRBJ2-7	-	-	CASSLWGAYGYEQYF	TGTGCCAGCAGTTTATGGGGAGCCTATGGGTACGAGCAGTACTTC
TRBV18	TRBJ1-5	-	TRBD1	CASSPISDRGNQPQHF	TGTGCCAGCTCACCAATATCTGACAGGGGGAATCAGCCCCAGCATTTT
TRBV19	TRBJ2-5	-	TRBD1	CASSTGQGETQYF	TGTGCCAGTAGTACGGGACAGGGAGAGACCCAGTACTTC
TRBV19	TRBJ2-7	-	-	CASKGTPGEQYF	TGTGCCAGTAAGGGGACACCCGGCGAGCAGTACTTC
TRBV5-1	TRBJ2-3	-	-	CASSLDQPGTDTQYF	TGCGCCAGCAGCTTGGATCAGCCGGGGACAGATACGCAGTATTTT
TRBV18	TRBJ1-1	-	-	CASSPRGRAVSEAFF	TGTGCCAGCTCACCACGGGGGCGCGCGGTGTCTGAAGCTTTCTTT
TRBV28	TRBJ1-4	-	-	CASSFRASGTRLFF	TGTGCCAGCAGTTTCCGTGCTTCAGGGACTAGACTGTTTTTT
TRBV27	TRBJ1-1	-	-	CASSFGQRYTEAFF	TGTGCCAGCAGTTTCGGACAGAGATACACTGAAGCTTTCTTT
TRBV18	TRBJ1-1	-	TRBD1	CASSTTRGMNTEAFF	TGTGCCAGCTCTACAACCAGGGGGATGAACACTGAAGCTTTCTTT
TRBV29-1	TRBJ2-5	few	-	CSVDLGGETQYF	TGCAGCGTTGATTTGGGAGGAGAGACCCAGTACTTC
TRBV5-5	TRBJ2-5	-	-	CASSLLANSGETQYF	TGTGCCAGCAGCTTGTTGGCAAACTCAGGGGAGACCCAGTACTTC
TRBV30	TRBJ2-2	-	-	CAWKTGNTGELFF	TGTGCCTGGAAGACAGGGAACACCGGGGAGCTGTTTTTT
TRBV7-3	TRBJ2-3	-	TRBD1	CASSLTGQGADTQYF	TGTGCCAGCAGCTTAACGGGACAGGGTGCAGATACGCAGTATTTT
TRBV2	TRBJ2-5	few	-	CASSEATRETQYF	TGTGCCAGCAGTGAAGCTACGAGAGAGACCCAGTACTTC
TRBV27	TRBJ1-1	-	-	CASSPRPGLNTEAFF	TGTGCCAGCAGCCCCCGGCCAGGGCTGAACACTGAAGCTTTCTTT
TRBV9	TRBJ2-2	-	-	CASSVTGTVKLTGELFF	TGTGCCAGCAGCGTAACGGGTACGGTAAAACTCACCGGGGAGCTGTTTTTT
TRBV6-6	TRBJ2-3	once	-	CASSYDGSSTDTQYF	TGTGCCAGCAGTTACGACGGGTCTAGCACAGATACGCAGTATTTT
TRBV5-1	TRBJ2-5	-	-	CASSLEGYQETQYF	TGCGCCAGCAGCTTGGAGGGGTACCAAGAGACCCAGTACTTC
TRBV2	TRBJ1-3	-	-	CASSDSGPGNTIYF	TGTGCCAGCAGTGATTCTGGGCCAGGAAACACCATATATTTT
TRBV15	TRBJ1-1	few	-	CATSRESGGNTEAFF	TGTGCCACCAGCAGAGAATCCGGCGGGAACACTGAAGCTTTCTTT
TRBV5-8	TRBJ2-1	-	TRBD2	CASLAGLHNEQFF	TGTGCCAGCCTAGCGGGACTACACAATGAGCAGTTCTTC
TRBV19	TRBJ1-3	-	-	CASTDRGISGNTIYF	TGTGCCAGTACCGACCGGGGGATATCTGGAAACACCATATATTTT
TRBV6-1	TRBJ2-7	few	TRBD1	CASSGRDRGMLAYEQYF	TGTGCCAGCAGTGGCCGGGACAGGGGGATGTTGGCCTACGAGCAGTACTTC
TRBV7-8	TRBJ1-2	-	TRBD1	CASSLDDRGGYTF	TGTGCCAGCAGCTTAGACGACAGGGGAGGCTACACCTTC
TRBV10-2	TRBJ2-5	-	TRBD1	CASSESGTGTETQYF	TGCGCCAGCAGTGAGTCTGGGACAGGGACAGAGACCCAGTACTTC
TRBV9	TRBJ2-3	-	-	CASSVVGGGITDTQYF	TGTGCCAGCAGCGTAGTGGGCGGGGGCATCACAGATACGCAGTATTTT
TRBV9	TRBJ1-1	-	-	CASSAAGRKTEAFF	TGTGCCAGCAGCGCGGCAGGGAGGAAGACTGAAGCTTTCTTT
TRBV13	TRBJ1-5	-	TRBD1	CASSLGGQAWSNQPQHF	TGTGCCAGCAGCTTAGGAGGACAGGCTTGGAGCAATCAGCCCCAGCATTTT